This T cell receptor beta chain was recorded in a study of technical replicates of blood from a handful of donors. Generated by immunoSEQ multiplex PCR, the TCRdb table keeps only in-frame clones and is missing some. The sample lists almost 55,000 clones; about 93% were seen once. Germline lookup yields CDR1 MNHEY and CDR2 SVGAGI. Trimming at V came to 6 bases and at J to 5 bases, leaving 9 bases not matched to a gene. The CDR3 has 14 residues. The receptor was isolated from a human donor in good health. The rearrangement links TRBV6-5 to TRBJ2-7; 8 bases line up with TRBD2. The sequencing input was T cells isolated from PBMCs. Here the CDR3 reads CASRSAGLEHEQYF. The CDR3 region has the DNA TGTGCCAGCAGGTCCGCGGGACTAGAGCACGAGCAGTACTTC.